The rows below give T cell receptor beta chains drawn from one sample of a study of blood T cell repertoires in COVID-19. Repertoires were generated with immunoSEQ multiplex PCR, while TCRdb's copy carries only in-frame clones and drops some. Of about 190,000 clones listed, around 82% were seen once; the top ten hold around 5.2%. Material: PBMCs or T cells enriched from blood (not recorded which). Receptors were obtained from a woman aged 60-70 years with acute COVID-19. CDR3s leave out the opening cysteine and the closing phenylalanine or tryptophan.

j_call v_call cdr3_aa
TRBJ1-1 TRBV30 AWRDFSEAF
TRBJ1-2 TRBV6-5 ASTRGYYGYT
TRBJ2-7 TRBV7-9 ASSTRAAGTGTSGYEQY
TRBJ2-2 TRBV9 ASSVMEFTGELF
TRBJ2-3 TRBV5-1 ASSSLLAGHTDTQY
TRBJ2-2 TRBV7-7 ASSPSKGQGLAGELF
TRBJ2-3 TRBV18 ASSPPMGTDTQY
TRBJ2-1 TRBV4-2 ASSQDLAGSYNEQF
TRBJ2-3 TRBV4-3 ASSPFTSGGQRDTQY
TRBJ2-1 TRBV19 ASSLVSGRDEQF
TRBJ1-1 TRBV4-1 ASSQDDKPLIDTEAF